This TCR beta chain derives from a study of T-cell reconstitution after alpha-beta-depleted transplantation in children. Study-level results: The main origin of T-cell counts and diversity one year after transplant was newly produced T cells.

This clonotype has a count of ten or more. The antigen is undetermined. This CDR3 is built from 15 residues. Trimming stripped 4 bases from V and 3 bases from J, with 15 bases between. Germline CDR1 and CDR2: SGHRS and YFSETQ. Using unique molecular identifiers, the investigators prepared the TCRbeta library. TCRdb redid the calling of the PCR reads with MiXCR, one entry per CDR3 protein. The profile shows 90,000 to 130,000 distinct CDR3 sequences, 5.5% to 7% of them singletons. The chain has TRBV5-1 and TRBJ2-3; the D is unclear. The sample here was PBMCs, mostly from graft donor cells, taken 360 days after TCRalphabeta/CD19-depleted stem cell transplant. The source of this sequence is a male patient aged 2 to 10 who had a stem cell transplant for acute lymphoblastic leukemia, so the T cells may come from the graft donor. The chain's CDR3 is CASSPPNPRTDTQYF. The CDR3 DNA reads TGCGCCAGCAGCCCCCCAAATCCCCGTACAGATACGCAGTATTTT.